The rows below give T cell receptor beta chains drawn from one sample of a study of T cells in localized non-small cell lung cancer. Sequencing was performed with immunoSEQ multiplex PCR; in TCRdb, only in-frame clones are kept and a portion is missing. This sample has some 36,000 clones; 80% to 90% occur once, and the top ten carry less than 6.5%. The sample was peripheral blood mononuclear cells, taken before any cancer treatment. The receptors here all came from a male donor at least 60 years old with stage II lung adenocarcinoma. CDR3s include the opening cysteine and the closing phenylalanine or tryptophan. The D gene is left open where the match is weak. Expanded clones are given a class, and other clones once, few, many or no size at all.

d_call | j_call | clone_size | v_call | cdr3_aa | cdr3_nt
TRBD1 | TRBJ1-3 | - | TRBV5-1 | CASSVTGAENTIYF | TGCGCCAGCAGCGTGACAGGGGCTGAAAACACCATATATTTT
- | TRBJ1-1 | few | TRBV9 | CASSVGALNTEAFF | TGTGCCAGCAGCGTCGGGGCATTGAACACTGAAGCTTTCTTT
- | TRBJ2-2 | - | TRBV6-1 | CASNRGRNGELFF | TGTGCCAGCAACCGTGGGCGTAACGGGGAGCTGTTTTTT
- | TRBJ1-1 | - | TRBV7-9 | CASSVGSGRNTEAFF | TGTGCCAGCAGCGTAGGCAGTGGCAGGAACACTGAAGCTTTCTTT
- | TRBJ1-6 | few | TRBV28 | CASSLGNSPLHF | TGTGCCAGCAGTTTAGGGAATTCACCCCTCCACTTT
- | TRBJ1-2 | few | TRBV19 | CASSSEGGYTF | TGTGCCAGTAGTTCGGAAGGTGGCTACACCTTC
TRBD1 | TRBJ1-6 | - | TRBV25-1 | CASSEGQGANSPLHF | TGTGCCAGCAGTGAAGGGCAGGGGGCTAATTCACCCCTCCACTTT
- | TRBJ1-2 | - | TRBV6-1 | CASSEGYGYTF | TGTGCCAGCAGTGAGGGATATGGCTACACCTTC
TRBD2 | TRBJ2-1 | - | TRBV7-3 | CASSTSGLSYNEQFF | TGTGCCAGCAGCACTAGCGGGCTCTCCTACAATGAGCAGTTCTTC
- | TRBJ1-6 | - | TRBV11-2 | CASTLIRNNSPLHF | TGTGCCAGCACCTTGATCCGTAATAATTCACCCCTCCACTTT